This TCR beta chain was found in a study of blood T cell repertoires in COVID-19. At the level of the study: Whether acute or convalescent, the COVID-19 samples came from the United States, Italy and Spain. The cDNA or gDNA used as material had been derived from T cells, B-cell-depleted T cells, or PBMCs.

For recovered donors of Cohort 3, there were two negative PCRs, clearance, or symptom resolution. The CDR3 is made up of 14 amino acids. Germline CDR1 is MNHEY and CDR2 is SVGEGT. Trimming removed 5 bases from V and 1 base from J, with 10 bases in between. This clone turned up a few times. Sequencing used immunoSEQ multiplex PCR; TCRdb keeps in-frame clones, though not all of them. The sample records approximately 390,000 clones, roughly 89% being singletons. This chain uses TRBV6-2 or TRBV6-3 with TRBJ2-3, with D maybe TRBD1 (5 bases). The clonotype comes from a woman between 45 and 60 years old who had recovered from COVID-19. Specimen: PBMCs or T cells enriched from blood (not recorded which). CDR3 nucleotides: TGTGCCAGCAGTCAGGGCACTCGCACAGATACGCAGTATTTT. Protein sequence: CASSQGTRTDTQYF.